The rows below give T cell receptor beta chains drawn from one sample of a study of blood T cell repertoires in COVID-19. Sequencing was performed with immunoSEQ multiplex PCR; in TCRdb, only in-frame clones are kept and a portion is missing. This sample carries 60,000 to 90,000 clones, around 84% of them seen once, and the ten largest clones take around 3.3%. Sequencing used peripheral blood. The receptors stem from a man in his forties or fifties with acute or convalescent COVID-19. Each CDR3 is given with its conserved first and last residue. D genes are given only for firm matches. The size field is filled for only some rows; it gives once, few, many or a size class.

abundance	v_gene	d_gene	j_gene	CDR3aa	CDR3nt
-	TRBV6-2/TRBV6-3	-	TRBJ1-2	CASSSLYGYTF	TGTGCCAGCAGTTCCCTTTATGGCTACACCTTC
-	TRBV7-9	TRBD1	TRBJ1-5	CASSDGQGYQPQHF	TGTGCCAGCAGCGATGGACAGGGCTATCAGCCCCAGCATTTT
-	TRBV28	TRBD1	TRBJ1-4	CASSKTGDDEKLFF	TGTGCCAGCAGTAAGACAGGGGATGATGAAAAACTGTTTTTT
once	TRBV6-4	TRBD1	TRBJ1-1	CASSPTGTGSYMNTEAFF	TGTGCCAGCAGTCCCACCGGGACAGGATCCTACATGAACACTGAAGCTTTCTTT
-	TRBV12-3/TRBV12-4	-	TRBJ1-3	CASSLTGNTIYF	TGTGCCAGCAGTCTCACAGGAAACACCATATATTTT
-	TRBV29-1	-	TRBJ1-1	CSVGSQVAFF	TGCAGCGTTGGGTCGCAGGTCGCTTTCTTT
-	TRBV30	TRBD1	TRBJ1-5	CAWSIQGVDTQHF	TGTGCCTGGAGTATACAGGGGGTAGACACCCAGCATTTT
-	TRBV11-2	-	TRBJ2-7	CASSRSLTGGTSYEQYF	TGTGCCAGCAGCCGTTCCCTCACCGGCGGGACTTCCTACGAGCAGTACTTC
few	TRBV24-1	-	TRBJ2-2	CATRRAATGELFF	TGTGCCACCCGCAGGGCCGCAACCGGGGAGCTGTTTTTT
-	TRBV5-8	TRBD1	TRBJ2-7	CASSLKYGQGSYEQYF	TGTGCCAGCAGCTTAAAATATGGACAGGGATCCTACGAGCAGTACTTC
-	TRBV7-7	-	TRBJ2-1	CASSLDYQRQHEQFF	TGTGCCAGCAGCTTAGATTACCAACGACAACATGAGCAGTTCTTC
-	TRBV5-1	-	TRBJ1-2	CASSLTGQGGYGYTF	TGCGCCAGCAGCCTGACAGGCCAAGGGGGCTATGGCTACACCTTC
-	TRBV29-1	TRBD1	TRBJ1-2	CSVGTGMHNGYTF	TGCAGCGTAGGGACAGGGATGCATAATGGCTACACCTTC
-	TRBV7-3	-	TRBJ2-5	CASSTTGTGLGTQYF	TGTGCCAGCAGCACCACCGGGACTGGTCTCGGGACCCAGTACTTC
-	TRBV2	-	TRBJ1-6	CASSDQEDSPLHF	TGTGCCAGCAGTGACCAGGAGGACTCACCCCTCCACTTT
-	TRBV4-1	-	TRBJ2-5	CASSQDSVRQETQYF	TGCGCCAGCAGCCAAGATTCCGTCCGGCAAGAGACCCAGTACTTC
-	TRBV6-5	TRBD1	TRBJ2-3	CASSYRQGGSTDTQYF	TGTGCCAGCAGTTACAGACAGGGGGGTTCGACAGATACGCAGTATTTT
-	TRBV5-4	TRBD2	TRBJ2-7	CASSTGTSGSYEQYF	TGTGCCAGCAGCACCGGGACTAGCGGGAGCTACGAGCAGTACTTC
-	TRBV6-5	TRBD2	TRBJ2-1	CASSRYLAGGYEQFF	TGTGCCAGCAGCCGTTATCTAGCGGGCGGTTATGAGCAGTTCTTC
-	TRBV6-2/TRBV6-3	-	TRBJ1-2	CASSYSEIYGYTF	TGTGCCAGCAGTTACTCAGAGATCTATGGCTACACCTTC
-	TRBV9	TRBD1	TRBJ1-5	CASSYRGDSNQPQHF	TGTGCCAGCAGTTACAGGGGGGATAGCAATCAGCCCCAGCATTTT
-	TRBV7-8	TRBD1	TRBJ2-3	CASSQLPTRGTGSLGTQYF	TGTGCCAGCAGCCAGTTGCCAACTCGCGGGACAGGCTCACTAGGTACGCAGTATTTT
-	TRBV6-6	TRBD1	TRBJ1-6	CACGQTGDTALHF	TGTGCCTGCGGCCAGACAGGGGACACGGCCCTCCACTTT
-	TRBV7-9	-	TRBJ2-2	CASSLSPGATGELFF	TGTGCCAGCAGCTTATCCCCAGGGGCCACCGGGGAGCTGTTTTTT
-	TRBV7-5	-	TRBJ1-3	CARSPTPKSSGNTIYF	TGTGCCAGAAGCCCAACTCCCAAGTCCTCTGGAAACACCATATATTTT
-	TRBV9	-	TRBJ1-1	CASSVDFRTEAFF	TGTGCCAGCAGCGTAGATTTTCGTACTGAAGCTTTCTTT
-	TRBV7-2	-	TRBJ1-5	CASSLTGNNQPQHF	TGTGCCAGCAGCTTGACAGGTAACAATCAGCCCCAGCATTTT
-	TRBV6-2/TRBV6-3	TRBD2	TRBJ2-3	CASSYSGGGDTQYF	TGTGCCAGCAGTTACAGCGGGGGCGGAGATACGCAGTATTTT
few	TRBV5-6	TRBD1	TRBJ2-5	CASSARQGGSQETQYF	TGTGCCAGCAGCGCTCGACAGGGGGGCAGTCAAGAGACCCAGTACTTC
-	TRBV11-2	-	TRBJ1-2	CASSFRAQGYGYTF	TGTGCCAGCAGCTTTAGAGCGCAAGGCTATGGCTACACCTTC
-	TRBV7-2	TRBD1	TRBJ2-7	CASSLDPGTGSYEQYF	TGTGCCAGCAGCTTAGATCCCGGGACAGGGTCGTACGAGCAGTACTTC
-	TRBV6-5	-	TRBJ2-2	CASSLRGNTGELFF	TGTGCCAGCTCCCTAAGGGGAAACACCGGGGAGCTGTTTTTT
-	TRBV7-9	-	TRBJ1-3	CASSFSTDGNTIYF	TGTGCCAGCAGCTTTTCGACAGATGGGAACACCATATATTTT
-	TRBV24-1	-	TRBJ1-5	CATSDSPGGGDQPQHF	TGTGCCACCAGTGACTCCCCGGGAGGTGGGGATCAGCCCCAGCATTTT
-	TRBV10-2	-	TRBJ2-1	CASSEPSLGTDEQFF	TGCGCCAGCAGTGAGCCTAGCCTTGGAACGGATGAGCAGTTCTTC
-	TRBV6-5	-	TRBJ2-5	CASSYGQGETQYF	TGTGCCAGCAGTTACGGGCAGGGGGAGACCCAGTACTTC
-	TRBV2	TRBD1	TRBJ2-2	CASRGMGQALPNTGELFF	TGTGCCAGCAGGGGAATGGGACAGGCGCTCCCGAACACCGGGGAGCTGTTTTTT
-	TRBV28	TRBD1	TRBJ1-2	CASSPSGGPTNYGYTF	TGTGCCAGCAGTCCCTCAGGGGGGCCGACTAACTATGGCTACACCTTC
-	TRBV7-7	TRBD2	TRBJ2-5	CASSLVSSGGYETQYF	TGTGCCAGCAGCTTAGTTTCTAGCGGGGGGTATGAGACCCAGTACTTC
-	TRBV9	TRBD2	TRBJ2-7	CASSRGLAGGTYEQYF	TGTGCCAGCAGCCGGGGACTAGCGGGAGGTACGTACGAGCAGTACTTC
few	TRBV5-1	TRBD1	TRBJ1-2	CASATGTVYGYTF	TGCGCCAGCGCGACCGGGACAGTCTATGGCTACACCTTC
-	TRBV13	TRBD1	TRBJ2-1	CASSLGQTGFNEQFF	TGTGCCAGCAGCTTAGGTCAGACAGGGTTCAATGAGCAGTTCTTC
-	TRBV4-1	TRBD1	TRBJ2-7	CASSQRTGDSYEQYF	TGCGCCAGCAGTCAGAGGACAGGGGACTCCTACGAGCAGTACTTC
-	TRBV11-2	TRBD1	TRBJ1-6	CASSLTRTGYNSPLHF	TGTGCCAGCAGCTTAACCCGGACAGGGTATAATTCACCCCTCCACTTT
few	TRBV4-1	-	TRBJ1-2	CASSPEGGLYGYTF	TGCGCCAGCAGCCCTGAGGGGGGGCTCTATGGCTACACCTTC
-	TRBV18	-	TRBJ2-4	CASSFRDGAKNIQYF	TGTGCCAGCTCATTCCGAGACGGGGCCAAAAACATTCAGTACTTC
-	TRBV7-3	-	TRBJ1-1	CASSPYKGVNTEAFF	TGTGCCAGCAGCCCATATAAGGGAGTGAACACTGAAGCTTTCTTT
-	TRBV19	-	TRBJ1-2	CASSTGDRTGYTF	TGTGCCAGTAGTACAGGGGACCGTACGGGCTACACCTTC
-	TRBV4-1	TRBD1	TRBJ1-1	CASSSPTGRRTEAFF	TGCGCCAGCAGCAGCCCGACAGGGAGGCGCACTGAAGCTTTCTTT
-	TRBV7-8	TRBD2	TRBJ2-1	CASSLVAGQPTSGRAGEQFF	TGTGCCAGCAGCTTAGTCGCGGGACAGCCGACTAGCGGGAGGGCCGGTGAGCAGTTCTTC